The rows below give T cell receptor beta chains drawn from one sample of a study of blood T cell repertoires in COVID-19. TCRdb's copy holds only in-frame clones and misses some; the assay was immunoSEQ multiplex PCR. The repertoire holds hundreds of thousands of clones, approximately 80% seen once, with 10% in the top ten. Sequencing was done on a sample of peripheral blood. These receptors all come from a woman over 75 with acute or convalescent COVID-19. Each CDR3 is given with its conserved first and last residue. D genes are given only for firm matches. Only some rows state a clone size, as once, few, many or a class for expanded clones.

j_call d_call clone_size v_call cdr3_nt cdr3_aa
TRBJ2-5 TRBD1 NA TRBV18 TGTGCCAGCTCAACTTACAGGGGAGAGACCCAGTACTTC CASSTYRGETQYF
TRBJ1-6 NA NA TRBV7-2 TGTGCCAGCAGCACCCCGGACATATACGATCCACCCCTCCACTTT CASSTPDIYDPPLHF
TRBJ1-5 TRBD1 NA TRBV6-5 TGTGCCAGCCGCGAGGGACAGACAAGACAGCCCCAGCATTTT CASREGQTRQPQHF
TRBJ2-2 TRBD2 once TRBV19 TGTGCCACCGATGGACTAGCGGGCACCGGGGAGCTGTTTTTT CATDGLAGTGELFF
TRBJ1-1 NA NA TRBV19 TGTGCCAGTAGTATCTTGGGGGCTGGGGACACTGAAGCTTTCTTT CASSILGAGDTEAFF
TRBJ1-3 NA NA TRBV15 TGTGCCACCAGCAGAGATCTCCCTTCTACTGGAAACACCATATATTTT CATSRDLPSTGNTIYF
TRBJ2-7 NA NA TRBV11-2 TGTGCCAGCAGCTTAGAGACAGTCTCCTACGAGCAGTACTTC CASSLETVSYEQYF
TRBJ2-5 NA NA TRBV7-2 TGTGCCAGCAGCCCATGGGGGGGGCGAGAGACCCAGTACTTC CASSPWGGRETQYF
TRBJ1-1 NA NA TRBV5-1 TGCGCCATCCTAGAGGAAGAGCACACTGAAGCTTTCTTT CAILEEEHTEAFF
TRBJ2-7 TRBD2 NA TRBV5-1 TGCGCCAGCAGGTCCCGGTGGGGTAGCGGGAGTTCCTACGAGCAGTACTTC CASRSRWGSGSSYEQYF
TRBJ1-2 NA NA TRBV6-6 TGTGCCAGCAGCACCTGGGGGGGCGAAGGCTACACCTTC CASSTWGGEGYTF
TRBJ1-5 NA few TRBV5-1 TGCGCCAGCAGCTTCGGGTACGCGGATAGCAATCAGCCCCAGCATTTT CASSFGYADSNQPQHF
TRBJ1-1 NA NA TRBV11-2 TGTGCCAGCAGCTTTAGGGGCCTTATGAACACTGAAGCTTTCTTT CASSFRGLMNTEAFF
TRBJ1-4 NA NA TRBV3-1/TRBV3-2 TGTGCCAGCAGCCAAGGTTTAGATGAAAAACTGTTTTTT CASSQGLDEKLFF
TRBJ1-6 NA few TRBV6-5 TGTGCCTCCAACGGCTATAATTCACCCCTCCACTTT CASNGYNSPLHF
TRBJ1-5 TRBD1 once TRBV12-3/TRBV12-4 TGTGCCAGTCAGGGACAGCCTAATCAGCCCCAGCATTTT CASQGQPNQPQHF
TRBJ2-5 NA once TRBV7-7 TGTGCTAGCAGCTTAGGGATAGCCCCGGGCCAAGAGACCCAGTACTTC CASSLGIAPGQETQYF
TRBJ2-2 NA NA TRBV11-3 TGTGCCAGCAGCTTAGTTGGCGGGGTTAACACCGGGGAGCTGTTTTTT CASSLVGGVNTGELFF
TRBJ2-3 TRBD2 NA TRBV30 TGTGCCTGGAGTGTAGCCGGGAGGCGCACAGATACGCAGTATTTT CAWSVAGRRTDTQYF
TRBJ2-7 TRBD2 NA TRBV5-5 TGTGCCAGCAGCCCGGATAGCGGGAGGCACGAGCAGTACTTC CASSPDSGRHEQYF
TRBJ1-6 NA few TRBV7-8 TGTGCCAGCAGCTTAGACGGGAGCTCCTATAATTCACCCCTCCACTTT CASSLDGSSYNSPLHF
TRBJ1-5 NA NA TRBV4-1 TGCGCCAGCAGCCAAGATCTAACTATTGCGGCAGTTCAGCCCCAGCATTTT CASSQDLTIAAVQPQHF
TRBJ2-3 NA NA TRBV29-1 TGCAGCGTTGGGGCGGACAGTGTCACAGATACGCAGTATTTT CSVGADSVTDTQYF
TRBJ1-2 NA NA TRBV6-5 TGTGCCAGCCACCACAGGGAGTCTAATGGCTACACCTTC CASHHRESNGYTF
TRBJ2-1 NA NA TRBV4-1 TGCGCCAGCAGCCAACATCGGAGCTCCTACAATGAGCAGTTCTTC CASSQHRSSYNEQFF
TRBJ1-2 NA NA TRBV7-5 TGTGCCAGAGGGGGCCCATTTCCATTCTATGGCTACACCTTC CARGGPFPFYGYTF
TRBJ2-1 TRBD1 NA TRBV18 TGTGCCAGCTCATCGAGGACCGGGACAGGGGTCAATGAGCAGTTCTTC CASSSRTGTGVNEQFF
TRBJ2-1 NA NA TRBV10-3 TGTGCCATCAGTGAGAGACACGTACCCTGGGGCGGTAAGGTAAATGAGCAGTTCTTC CAISERHVPWGGKVNEQFF
TRBJ2-1 NA NA TRBV28 TGTGCCAGCAGGCGACCCCCGGGGACACCGAACAGTCCCTACAATGAGCAGTTCTTC CASRRPPGTPNSPYNEQFF
TRBJ1-6 TRBD1 NA TRBV27 TGTGCCAGCAGCCAGGGGGTCTATAATTCACCCCTCCACTTT CASSQGVYNSPLHF
TRBJ2-3 TRBD1 NA TRBV4-2 TGTGCCAGCAGCCAAGACGTAGGACAGGGTATCACAGATACGCAGTATTTT CASSQDVGQGITDTQYF
TRBJ2-5 TRBD2 few TRBV7-2 TGTGCCAGCAGCTTAAGGGTAGCGGGAGGCGGAGGGGCCCAGTACTTC CASSLRVAGGGGAQYF
TRBJ2-2 TRBD1 NA TRBV10-2 TGCGCCAGCTGTAGACAGGGGTCCGGGGAGCTGTTTTTT CASCRQGSGELFF
TRBJ1-3 NA NA TRBV24-1 TGTGCCACCAGTGACCTACGGGGTGGAAACACCATATATTTT CATSDLRGGNTIYF
TRBJ2-3 TRBD2 NA TRBV9 TGTGCCAGCAGCGAAACGGGACTAGCGGGGAGAGATACGCAGTATTTT CASSETGLAGRDTQYF
TRBJ2-5 TRBD2 NA TRBV7-6 TGTGCCAGCAGCTTAGGGACTAGCGGGACGGGCACGTCGGGAGAGACCCAGTACTTC CASSLGTSGTGTSGETQYF
TRBJ2-6 TRBD2 few TRBV7-2 TGTGCCAGCAGCTTACAGGGACTAACTGGGGCCAACGTCCTGACTTTC CASSLQGLTGANVLTF
TRBJ1-1 TRBD1 NA TRBV3-1/TRBV3-2 TGTGCCAGCAGAACAGGGGACAACACTGAAGCTTTCTTT CASRTGDNTEAFF
TRBJ2-7 TRBD2 few TRBV6-2/TRBV6-3 TGTGCCAGCAGTTCGGGACTAGCGGGGGTCTACGAGCAGTACTTC CASSSGLAGVYEQYF
TRBJ2-2 NA NA TRBV7-6 TGTGCCAGCAGCCCCCTGGTTGGGTTCCCCCGAGGAGGCGGGGAGCTGTTTTTT CASSPLVGFPRGGGELFF
TRBJ2-7 TRBD1 NA TRBV18 TGTGCCAGCTCACCTTCCAACAACGACAGGGAAAGGGGAGATCATTTC CASSPSNNDRERGDHF
TRBJ1-3 TRBD1 once TRBV6-6 TGTGCCAGCAGTCAACAGGGGGTTGGAAACACCATATATTTT CASSQQGVGNTIYF
TRBJ1-1 NA NA TRBV27 TGTGCCAGCAAATTAAACACTGAAGCTTTCTTT CASKLNTEAFF
TRBJ1-2 NA NA TRBV30 TGTGCCTCTACAGGGACCGGTTATGGCTACACCTTC CASTGTGYGYTF
TRBJ2-7 NA NA TRBV29-1 TGCAGCGGTTTGACCGGCAGGGAAGTGGGGGAGCAGTACTTC CSGLTGREVGEQYF
TRBJ1-1 TRBD1 NA TRBV4-2 TGTGCCAGCAGCCATATCCTGCAGGGGGCTGAAGCTTTCTTT CASSHILQGAEAFF
TRBJ2-3 TRBD2 few TRBV11-2 TGTGCCAGCAGCTTAGATGGTGGGAGGGCAACAGATACGCAGTATTTT CASSLDGGRATDTQYF
TRBJ2-7 TRBD2 NA TRBV11-2 TGTGCCAGCAGCTTAGATGGACTAGCGGCCTACGAGCAGTACTTC CASSLDGLAAYEQYF
TRBJ2-3 TRBD1 NA TRBV6-6 TGTGCCAGCAGTTACCCGTCGACAGGGAGCGCAGATACGCAGTATTTT CASSYPSTGSADTQYF
TRBJ1-2 TRBD1 NA TRBV18 TGTGCCAGCTCTTCCGCCCTGGACAGGACTGTTGGCTACACCTTC CASSSALDRTVGYTF
TRBJ1-1 TRBD1 NA TRBV5-1 TGCGCCAGCAGCCTACAGGGGGCTGAAGCTTTCTTT CASSLQGAEAFF
TRBJ1-3 NA NA TRBV27 TGTGCCAGCAGTTCACTAGGCCGGGGAGTGGGAGGAAACACCATATATTTT CASSSLGRGVGGNTIYF
TRBJ1-2 NA NA TRBV14 TGTGCCAGCAGCCGGGCCGGCTATGGCTACACCTTC CASSRAGYGYTF
TRBJ1-1 NA NA TRBV6-2/TRBV6-3 TGTGCCAGCAGTTACTCGATGCGGGAAGCGACTGAAGCTTTCTTT CASSYSMREATEAFF
TRBJ2-1 TRBD1 NA TRBV29-1 TGCAGCGTTGAATTGGGGGGACAGGGCTTTTACAATGAGCAGTTCTTC CSVELGGQGFYNEQFF